This T cell receptor (beta chain) was obtained from a study of lymphopenia after photon versus proton radiotherapy. Study-level findings and limits: Photon-treated patients lost naive T cells and TCR diversity; proton-treated stayed stable.

CDR3 length: 13 residues. Germline V CDR1 and CDR2: SEHNR, FQNEAQ (reference sequence). V was cut by 8 bases and J by 6 bases, with 14 bases left in between. Remarks on this clone: Antigen: not known.

Only in-frame clones appear in the TCRdb table, and some are missing; sequencing was by immunoSEQ multiplex PCR. Of nearly 25,000 clones in the sample, roughly 80% were seen once. The TCR sequence derives from a woman in her sixties or seventies with pancreatic cancer. The sample was peripheral blood, taken from a patient treated with proton-based radiotherapy. The chain has TRBV7-9 and TRBJ2-4; D may be TRBD1 or TRBD2 (5 bases each). The CDR3 spells CASGSGRANIQYF. CDR3 DNA sequence: TGTGCCAGCGGCTCGGGACGGGCAAACATTCAGTACTTC.